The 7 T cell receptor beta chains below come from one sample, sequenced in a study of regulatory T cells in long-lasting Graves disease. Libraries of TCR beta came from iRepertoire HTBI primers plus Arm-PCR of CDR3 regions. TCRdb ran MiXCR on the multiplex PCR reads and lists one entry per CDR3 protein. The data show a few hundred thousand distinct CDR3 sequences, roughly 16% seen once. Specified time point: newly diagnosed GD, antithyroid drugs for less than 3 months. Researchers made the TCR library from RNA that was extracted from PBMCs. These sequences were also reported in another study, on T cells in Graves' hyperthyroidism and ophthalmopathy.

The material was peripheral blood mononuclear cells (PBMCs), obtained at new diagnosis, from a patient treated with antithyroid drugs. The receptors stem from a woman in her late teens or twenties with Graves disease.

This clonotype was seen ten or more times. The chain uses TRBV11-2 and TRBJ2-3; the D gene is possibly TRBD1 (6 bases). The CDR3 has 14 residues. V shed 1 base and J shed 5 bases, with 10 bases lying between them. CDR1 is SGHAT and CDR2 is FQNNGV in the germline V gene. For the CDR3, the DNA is TGTGCCAGCAGCTTAGGTTCAGGGGTAGATACGCAGTATTTT. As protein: CASSLGSGVDTQYF.

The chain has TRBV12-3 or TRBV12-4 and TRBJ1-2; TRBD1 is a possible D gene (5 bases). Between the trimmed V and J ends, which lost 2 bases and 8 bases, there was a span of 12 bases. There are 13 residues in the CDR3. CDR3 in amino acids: CASSLPPGGGYTF. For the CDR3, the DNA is TGTGCCAGCAGTTTACCTCCGGGGGGGGGCTACACCTTC.

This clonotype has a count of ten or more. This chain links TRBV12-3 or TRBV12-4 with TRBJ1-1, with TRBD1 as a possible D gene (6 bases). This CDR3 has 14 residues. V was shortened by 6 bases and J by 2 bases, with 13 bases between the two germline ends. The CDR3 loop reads CASSTIRGNTEAFF. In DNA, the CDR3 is TGTGCCAGCAGCACTATCAGGGGAAACACTGAAGCTTTCTTT.

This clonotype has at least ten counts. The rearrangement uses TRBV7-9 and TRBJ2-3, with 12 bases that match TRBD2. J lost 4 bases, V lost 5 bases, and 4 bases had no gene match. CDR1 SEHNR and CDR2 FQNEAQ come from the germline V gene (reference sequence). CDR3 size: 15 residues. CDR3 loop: CASSPSGGAADTQYF. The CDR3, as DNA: TGTGCCAGCAGCCCTAGCGGGGGGGCCGCAGATACGCAGTATTTT.

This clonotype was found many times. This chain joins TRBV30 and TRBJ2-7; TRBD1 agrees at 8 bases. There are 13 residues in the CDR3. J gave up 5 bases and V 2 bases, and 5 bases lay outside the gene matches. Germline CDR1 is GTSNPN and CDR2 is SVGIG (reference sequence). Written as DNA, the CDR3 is TGTGCCTGGAGTAGGCAGGGGGCCAACGAGCAGTACTTC. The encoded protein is CAWSRQGANEQYF.

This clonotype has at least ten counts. For the CDR3, the DNA is TGTGCCAGCAGCTTAATGGGGAGGGAGACCCAGTACTTC. It specifies CASSLMGRETQYF. This rearrangement joins TRBV7-3 to TRBJ2-5, with D tentatively TRBD2 (6 bases). This CDR3 has 13 residues. Trimming cost V 1 base and J 5 bases, with 8 bases left between them. Germline-derived CDR1 and CDR2 are SGHTA and FQGTGA.

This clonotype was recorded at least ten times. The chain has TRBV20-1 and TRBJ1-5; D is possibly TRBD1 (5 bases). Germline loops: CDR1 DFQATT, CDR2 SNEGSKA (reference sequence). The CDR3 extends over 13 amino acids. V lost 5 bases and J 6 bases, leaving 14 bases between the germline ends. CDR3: CSALGRGGQPQHF. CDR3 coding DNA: TGCAGTGCTCTTGGACGTGGGGGTCAGCCCCAGCATTTT.